This T cell receptor (beta chain) was found in a study of T cells in localized non-small cell lung cancer (dated by TCRdb to 2019 to 2021). Turning to the overall study: The study analyzed T cell repertoires of hundreds of early-stage NSCLC patients, comparing tumors and uninvolved tumor-adjacent lungs. The cohort was made up of under 250 treatment-naive NSCLC patients whose localized lung tumors had been resected. A mean age of around 66 years was recorded for the NSCLC patients, of whom 129 were male and 95 to 110 were female.

The immunoSEQ Assay was used to sequence TCR beta CDR3 regions from DNA. The authors' pipeline ran thus. To compute T cell density, TCR beta template counts were normalized to usable DNA, which was estimated by amplifying housekeeping genes. Richness was estimated using the preseqR package, with extrapolation to 400,000 templates for PBMC samples and to 120,000 templates for tissue samples. Clonality was defined as one minus Pielou's evenness. Differential abundance testing on productive amino-acid clonotypes, with a minimum total count of 5 and an alpha of 0.1, was used to identify tissue-enriched TCRs. Repertoire overlap between compartments was quantified with the Jaccard Index and Morisita Overlap Index. GLIPH clustered TCR beta CDR3s with public tetramer-defined viral CDR3s; viral motifs required at least three viral sequences plus V-gene enrichment. Drawn from immuneACCESS, this table holds only the in-frame rearrangements with V and J called that TCRdb kept. Clones are partly lost; checked studies trace under half to an unresolved V gene and leave the rest unexplained. For V, J and clone size, that table is used; D and trimming come from the DNA. This sample is represented by under 45,000 clones; roughly 84% of them were singletons. More than 7.5% of the sample is taken by the ten largest.

Concerning this clone: Its antigen target is currently unknown. Base qualities are not at hand, and no much larger clone is one base apart.

At the junction V is shortened by 4 bases and J by 1 base; bases outside the gene matches: 4. Its CDR3 holds 15 amino acids, cysteine through phenylalanine. Only the CDR3 region is kept as DNA, spanning 45 bases read in frame from base 1. Taken from the germline V gene, the CDR1 and CDR2 loops are SGHRS and YFSETQ. What the study reported, not specific to this receptor: The highest T cell clonality was observed in uninvolved tumor-adjacent lung, where clonality exceeded that of tumor, suggesting that antigenic responses were more focused in uninvolved tumor-adjacent lung. Since the design was exploratory, TCR variables were selected using unadjusted p-values with no false-discovery rate correction. Longer overall survival was associated with higher T cell density in blood, whereas shorter survival was associated with higher clonality in adjacent lung. Of the top 100 tumor clones, a median of roughly 57 were detected in paired uninvolved adjacent lung; under 35 were also among that lung's top 100. Because multi-region sequencing of the tumors was not done, intratumor heterogeneity could not be ruled out.

At diagnosis, tumor, uninvolved tumor-adjacent lung and peripheral blood were collected and then preserved as a mix of FFPE and fresh-frozen material. For TCR repertoire profiling, blood samples were analyzed in the form of peripheral blood mononuclear cells. Sequenced here: PBMCs, sampled before any cancer treatment. The source of this sequence is a man aged 35 to 69 with stage II lung adenocarcinoma. Recombination connected TRBV5-1 to TRBJ2-1; 8 nucleotides in the junction match TRBD2. DNA sequence: TGCGCCAGCAGCATTAGCGGGATTTCCTACAATGAGCAGTTCTTC. The resulting protein is CASSISGISYNEQFF.